This TCR beta chain came from a study of regulatory dendritic cells for organ transplantation. Sorted T cells were CFSE-labeled and cultured around 5 days with allogeneic regulatory or mature dendritic cells at 1:10. The method was immunoSEQ multiplex PCR; TCRdb's version includes in-frame clones alone and lacks a portion of them. The data contain some 18,000 clones, around 85% of them singletons. The CDR3 is made up of 15 amino acids. Trimming removed 0 bases at V and 5 bases at J, with 12 bases between. Per the germline V gene, CDR1 is LNHNV and CDR2 is YYDKDF (reference sequence). In the case of this clone: The antigen is not known.

Source material: memory CD4+ T cells from blood cultured with regulatory dendritic cells. Subset defined: CD45RO+ memory T cells. The source is a human donor in good health. The J gene is TRBJ2-3, the V gene TRBV15; D is possibly TRBD1 or TRBD2 (6 bases each). The CDR3 bases are TGTGCCACCAGCAGAGATCCGGGGGCACAAGATACGCAGTATTTT. The encoded protein is CATSRDPGAQDTQYF.